This TCR beta chain is from a study of blood T cell repertoires in COVID-19. For the study at large: Acute and convalescent COVID-19 specimens originated in the United States, Italy and Spain. From T cells, B-cell-depleted T cells, or PBMCs came the material, which was cDNA or gDNA.

The V gene end was trimmed by 5 bases and the J gene end by 5 bases; junction bases not matched to a gene: 1. Germline V gene data show CDR1 as MDHEN and CDR2 as SYDVKM. This CDR3 has 12 residues. Original methodology: Amplification from reference gene primers served as the basis for estimated nucleated cell counts. Some clones are missing from TCRdb's copy, which holds only in-frame ones; the method was immunoSEQ multiplex PCR. That table gives V, J and clone size, and the DNA gave D and trimming. The sample has about 280,000 clones, over 75% seen once; the top ten hold roughly 5%. The receptor's source is a middle-aged man with active or convalescent COVID-19. This chain links TRBV28 with TRBJ1-2; 8 bases are a match to TRBD1. What was sequenced was peripheral blood. CDR3 in amino acids: CASSQGAYGYTF. DNA for the CDR3: TGTGCCAGCAGTCAGGGGGCGTATGGCTACACCTTC.